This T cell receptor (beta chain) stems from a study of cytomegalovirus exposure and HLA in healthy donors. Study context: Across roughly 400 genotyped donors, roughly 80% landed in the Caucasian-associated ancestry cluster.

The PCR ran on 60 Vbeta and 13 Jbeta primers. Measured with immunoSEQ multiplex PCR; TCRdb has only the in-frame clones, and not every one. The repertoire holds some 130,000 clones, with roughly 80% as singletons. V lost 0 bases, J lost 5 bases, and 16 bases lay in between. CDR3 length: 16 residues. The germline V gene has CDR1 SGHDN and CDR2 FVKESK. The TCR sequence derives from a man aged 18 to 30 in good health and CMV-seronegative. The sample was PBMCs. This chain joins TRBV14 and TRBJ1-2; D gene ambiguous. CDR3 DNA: TGTGCCAGCAGCCAAGATCTTTCGACAATGGCGTATGGCTACACCTTC. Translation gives CASSQDLSTMAYGYTF. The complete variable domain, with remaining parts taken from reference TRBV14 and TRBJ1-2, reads EAGVTQFPSHSVIEKGQTVTLRCDPISGHDNLYWYRRVMGKEIKFLLHFVKESKQDESGMPNNRFLAERTGGTYSTLKVQPAELEDSGVYFCASSQDLSTMAYGYTFGSGTRLTVV.